These T cell receptor beta chains were read from a single sample in a study of blood T cell repertoires in COVID-19. Some clones are missing from TCRdb's copy, which holds only in-frame ones; the method was immunoSEQ multiplex PCR. The table shows around 100,000 clones, with approximately 88% occurring only once. Sequenced material: peripheral blood. All receptors derive from an older woman with acute or convalescent COVID-19. CDR3s include the opening cysteine and the closing phenylalanine or tryptophan. D genes are given only for firm matches. A row's size may be missing; if present it is once, few, many or a size class.

.	TRBV7-3	.	TRBJ1-2	TGTGCCAGCAGCTCCACCGGGACATCCCATGGCTACACCTTC	CASSSTGTSHGYTF
.	TRBV15	TRBD2	TRBJ2-1	TGTGCCACCAGCAGAGAAGATTTAGCGGGAGCGGGTAATGAGCAGTTCTTC	CATSREDLAGAGNEQFF
.	TRBV24-1	.	TRBJ1-1	TGTGCCTCCAGCCCCTCGAGCGGTTTGAACACTGAAGCTTTCTTT	CASSPSSGLNTEAFF
few	TRBV7-9	.	TRBJ1-1	TGTGCCAGCAGCTTGATTCAAGGGGACACTGAAGCTTTCTTT	CASSLIQGDTEAFF
.	TRBV12-3/TRBV12-4	.	TRBJ1-5	TGTGCCAGCAGTCCCGGTAATCAGCCCCAGCATTTT	CASSPGNQPQHF
.	TRBV5-1	.	TRBJ2-3	TGCGCCAGCAGCTTGGCCAGGGCAGATACGCAGTATTTT	CASSLARADTQYF
.	TRBV23-1	TRBD1	TRBJ1-1	TGCGCCAGCAGTCAAAGAAAACAGGGGGCCTCAAGTCGGACTGAAGCTTTCTTT	CASSQRKQGASSRTEAFF
once	TRBV6-1	.	TRBJ1-1	TGTGCCAGCAGTGAACAGACAGGTGTGAACACTGAAGCTTTCTTT	CASSEQTGVNTEAFF
.	TRBV5-1	TRBD2	TRBJ2-1	TGCGCCAGCAGCTTGGTGGGTAGCGGGAGGTCCAATGAGCAGTTCTTC	CASSLVGSGRSNEQFF
.	TRBV30	TRBD1	TRBJ1-2	TGTGCCTGCACCCCCGGGACAGGCTATGATGGCTACACCTTC	CACTPGTGYDGYTF
few	TRBV27	.	TRBJ1-6	TGTGCCAGCAGTCTTGTAACGGGGGGCAATTCACCCCTCCACTTT	CASSLVTGGNSPLHF
.	TRBV5-4	.	TRBJ1-3	TGTGCCAGCAGCTTGGTGGGGGGGAGAGGAAACACCATATATTTT	CASSLVGGRGNTIYF
.	TRBV5-6	.	TRBJ1-1	TGTGCCAGCAGCTTGGTCAATCCGAACACTGAAGCTTTCTTT	CASSLVNPNTEAFF
.	TRBV7-8	.	TRBJ1-1	TGTGCCAGCAGCCCTGACAGATCCACTGAAGCTTTCTTT	CASSPDRSTEAFF
.	TRBV2	.	TRBJ1-5	TGTGCCAGCAGGTCAGATAGCAATCAGCCCCAGCATTTT	CASRSDSNQPQHF
.	TRBV7-3	.	TRBJ2-3	TGTGCCAGCAGCTTAACGCAGCGGGATACGCAGTATTTT	CASSLTQRDTQYF
.	TRBV19	.	TRBJ2-2	TGTGCCAGTAGCAGGGTAGAGACCGGGGAGCTGTTTTTT	CASSRVETGELFF
.	TRBV6-4	.	TRBJ1-6	TGTGCCAGCAGCCCGCAGGGTACGGATAATTCACCCCTCCACTTT	CASSPQGTDNSPLHF
.	TRBV9	TRBD1	TRBJ1-1	TGTGCCAGCAGCCAAGGGGACAGGCAGAACACTGAAGCTTTCTTT	CASSQGDRQNTEAFF
.	TRBV29-1	TRBD1	TRBJ1-1	TGCAGCGTGGGGGAGACAGGGGAAGCTTTCTTT	CSVGETGEAFF
.	TRBV19	TRBD1	TRBJ1-5	TGTGCCAGTAGTTCCTCAGGGGGCTACCAGCCCCAGCATTTT	CASSSSGGYQPQHF
.	TRBV9	.	TRBJ2-1	TGTGCCAGCAGCGTAGTTGGCGGGCAAACCTACAATGAGCAGTTCTTC	CASSVVGGQTYNEQFF
once	TRBV5-1	TRBD2	TRBJ2-3	TGCGCCAGCAGAGAGAGCGGGAGGACAGATACGCAGTATTTT	CASRESGRTDTQYF
few	TRBV19	.	TRBJ1-3	TGTGCCACCACGAGGGGGGGTTCTGGAAACACCATATATTTT	CATTRGGSGNTIYF
.	TRBV30	TRBD2	TRBJ2-3	TGTGCCTGGAGTACGGGACTAGCGGGAGCAGATACGCAGTATTTT	CAWSTGLAGADTQYF
.	TRBV11-3	TRBD1	TRBJ1-2	TGTGCCAGCAGCTTAAGGGACAGAGGCTACACCTTC	CASSLRDRGYTF
.	TRBV28	TRBD2	TRBJ2-3	TGTGCCAGCAGTTTGCCCCTAGCGGGAGGGCCGACAGATACGCAGTATTTT	CASSLPLAGGPTDTQYF
.	TRBV4-2	.	TRBJ1-4	TGTGCCAGCAGCCAAGATTGGCAGTCTGGTAAAAAACTGTTTTTT	CASSQDWQSGKKLFF
.	TRBV12-3/TRBV12-4	.	TRBJ1-6	TGTGCCAGCAGTTTGGGAGGGGAATCACCCCTCCACTTT	CASSLGGESPLHF
.	TRBV11-2	.	TRBJ2-3	TGTGCCAGCAGCTTAGCGGCAAGACTAGAGTCTAGCACAGATACGCAGTATTTT	CASSLAARLESSTDTQYF
.	TRBV19	.	TRBJ1-1	TGTGCCAGTAGTATAGAACAGTTTAACACTGAAGCTTTCTTT	CASSIEQFNTEAFF
.	TRBV5-8	TRBD1	TRBJ1-5	TGTGCCAGCAGCTTGTTCCAGGGGGTGGCTCAGCCCCAGCATTTT	CASSLFQGVAQPQHF
.	TRBV3-1/TRBV3-2	TRBD2	TRBJ2-1	TGTGCCAGCAGCCAAACTCCCGGGACTAGCGGGGGGTACAATGAGCAGTTCTTC	CASSQTPGTSGGYNEQFF
once	TRBV6-5	TRBD1	TRBJ1-2	TGTGCCAGCAGCAACGCAGGGGGCGCAGGTGGCTACACCTTC	CASSNAGGAGGYTF
.	TRBV2	TRBD1	TRBJ1-5	TGTGCCAGCAGTACAGGGGGCTTTGGTAGCAATCAGCCCCAGCATTTT	CASSTGGFGSNQPQHF
.	TRBV12-5	TRBD1	TRBJ1-4	TGTGCTAGTGGTGACCGGGACAGGAATGAAAAACTGTTTTTT	CASGDRDRNEKLFF
.	TRBV7-9	.	TRBJ1-1	TGTGCCAGCAGTCCCGGGGGGTTGAACACTGAAGCTTTCTTT	CASSPGGLNTEAFF
few	TRBV4-1	.	TRBJ2-7	TGCGCCAGCAGCCAAGGGGAGCGGGCGGAGCTCTACGAGCAGTACTTC	CASSQGERAELYEQYF
.	TRBV20-1	.	TRBJ1-3	TGCAGTGGTACGGCTGGAAACACCATATATTTT	CSGTAGNTIYF